A single sample is the source of the 5 T cell receptor beta chains below, sequenced in a study of vaccination effects on CD4 cells after COVID-19 (dated 2022 in TCRdb). Library generation was performed with the immunoSEQ multiplex PCR assay. Sourced from immuneACCESS, this table was stored by TCRdb with only in-frame sequences that have V and J called. A share of the clones is absent; for the studies checked, an unresolved V gene accounts for under half, and the remainder has no known explanation. For this sample the table gives some 29,000 clones, of which about 66% were detected only once. 8.7% of the sample belongs to the ten largest clones. To identify antigen-specific CD4+ T cell clonotypes by their expansion, the ViraFEST assay first stimulated PBMC with viral peptide pools and then applied TCR sequencing. After around ten days of culture, CD4+ T cells were isolated with the EasySep CD4+ T cell isolation kit. Each participant received two doses of an mRNA SARS-CoV-2 vaccine, either BNT162b2 or mRNA-1273.

For these TCRs, the target antigens are not known. Here the sequenced sample was CD4+ T cells from PBMCs cultured with SARS-CoV-2 spike peptides, taken after COVID-19 vaccination. This sample's cell subset or site label indicates: SARS-CoV-2 spike overlapping peptide pool stimulation. These receptors were collected from a human donor who received a COVID-19 vaccine.

This clone has only a few counts. The rearrangement links TRBV15 to TRBJ2-5, with D tentatively TRBD2 (5 bases). V lost 2 bases and J lost 4, with 17 bases in between. From germline, CDR1 is LNHNV and CDR2 YYDKDF (reference sequence). The CDR3 runs to 16 residues. The CDR3 here is CATSRFRGNGPETQYF. The CDR3 nucleotides are TGTGCCACCAGCAGATTCCGGGGTAACGGCCCAGAGACCCAGTACTTC.

The chain has TRBV7-9 and TRBJ1-1; D possibly corresponds to TRBD1 (6 bases). Germline CDR1 SEHNR, CDR2 FQNEAQ (reference sequence). The CDR3 length is 15 residues. V shed 1 base and J shed 1 base, with 10 bases lying between them. CDR3 residues: CASSLGGLGNTEAFF. CDR3 sequence (DNA): TGTGCCAGCAGCTTAGGGGGGCTCGGGAACACTGAAGCTTTCTTT.

The chain couples TRBV3-1 (or the pseudogene TRBV3-2) to TRBJ2-1, with 8 nucleotides matching TRBD2. Germline CDR1 LGHDT, CDR2 YNNKEL (reference sequence). CDR3 length: 18 residues. V dropped 4 bases and J dropped 5; count of bases not matched to a gene: 16. CDR3: CASSRHTTWTSPNNEQFF. DNA of the CDR3: TGTGCCAGCAGCCGACATACGACGTGGACTAGCCCCAACAATGAGCAGTTCTTC.

In its sample, this clone was seen a few times. The rearrangement joins TRBV12-5 to TRBJ2-7, with 8 positions matching TRBD1. Germline CDR1 reads LGHNT; CDR2 reads FRNRAP. The ends lost 0 bases at V and 2 bases at J; junction bases unmatched: 3. The CDR3 runs 15 residues. The CDR3 DNA reads as TGTGCTAGTGGTTTGGTACGGACAGGGACCTACGAGCAGTACTTC. This encodes CASGLVRTGTYEQYF.

The chain couples TRBV10-3 to TRBJ2-7; a possible D gene is TRBD1 (6 bases). The CDR3 extends over 13 amino acids. The V end was cut by 5 bases, the J end by 3 bases, with 11 bases between. CDR1 and CDR2 (germline): ENHRY, SYGVKD. Here the CDR3 DNA reads TGTGCCATCAGTCCACAGGGAAACTACGAGCAGTACTTC. Encoded protein: CAISPQGNYEQYF.